A selection of T cell receptor beta chains follows, all from one sample in a study of blood T cell repertoires in COVID-19. The table came from immunoSEQ multiplex PCR; TCRdb's copy has only in-frame clones and leaves some out. The table lists a few hundred thousand clones, roughly 77% of them singletons. The sample comprised PBMCs or T cells enriched from blood (not recorded which). The origin of the receptors is a man aged 35-49 years who had recovered from COVID-19. Each CDR3 is given without its conserved first and last residue. The order of the fields is J gene, V gene, CDR3 protein.

>TRBJ1-2|TRBV24-1
ATSDTRGREGYGYT
>TRBJ1-1|TRBV2
ASSGREGLNTEAF
>TRBJ2-3|TRBV18
ASSPGQATTDTQY
>TRBJ2-7|TRBV6-5
ASSKPGVNEQY
>TRBJ1-1|TRBV24-1
ATSGDKGARGQAF
>TRBJ1-2|TRBV30
AWSGGTGNYGYT
>TRBJ2-1|TRBV11-2
ASSRTSQENYNEQF
>TRBJ2-1|TRBV5-1
ASSPPGTGYNEQF
>TRBJ2-5|TRBV3-1/TRBV3-2
ASSPSGGTSGTQY
>TRBJ2-3|TRBV29-1
SVERRTASVRIRDTQY
>TRBJ1-4|TRBV18
ASSLGQNEKLF
>TRBJ1-1|TRBV7-9
ASSSFGLNTEAF
>TRBJ1-3|TRBV3-1/TRBV3-2
ASSQDGTRGNTIY
>TRBJ1-1|TRBV2
ASSRGGTEAF
>TRBJ1-5|TRBV7-9
ASSFTGNQPQH
>TRBJ1-1|TRBV2
ASSEGTGNTEAF
>TRBJ2-7|TRBV5-1
ASFLAGGWVREQY
>TRBJ2-7|TRBV5-6
ASSSGGTLFSWQY
>TRBJ1-3|TRBV30
AYEEAGNTIY
>TRBJ2-5|TRBV9
ASSGAQGGGETQY
>TRBJ2-1|TRBV19
ASSTSGFFYNEQF
>TRBJ1-2|TRBV19
ASSIDSGQKYGYT
>TRBJ2-3|TRBV13
ASSSRLAAEDTQY
>TRBJ1-2|TRBV10-1
ASSEIGTGPNYGYT
>TRBJ1-5|TRBV27
ASRQGYNQPQH
>TRBJ1-5|TRBV30
AWSVQGTGLYNQPQH
>TRBJ1-6|TRBV2
ASSEEAGAS
>TRBJ2-5|TRBV24-1
ATSDGRHRQETQY
>TRBJ2-1|TRBV5-6
ASSLGQWYNEQF
>TRBJ1-6|TRBV2
ASSKQGAVSSYNSPLH
>TRBJ2-4|TRBV19
ASSTVWGPLAKNIQY
>TRBJ2-2|TRBV7-2
ASSLVKGLAGELF
>TRBJ2-7|TRBV2
ASSVVEEGEQY
>TRBJ1-4|TRBV6-5
ASRYGGKGEKLF
>TRBJ2-6|TRBV7-6
ASSHRATGESGANVLT
>TRBJ2-7|TRBV13
ASSLQGAQYEQY
>TRBJ1-2|TRBV7-2
ASSLGTTGSSGYT
>TRBJ2-1|TRBV15
ATSREGRSGGTSGGQQF
>TRBJ2-7|TRBV24-1
ATSSGSYEQY
>TRBJ1-2|TRBV10-3
AISTGGSGDYGYT
>TRBJ1-5|TRBV6-5
ASSSGGTNQPQH
>TRBJ1-5|TRBV7-9
ASSLGQTPQQPQH
>TRBJ2-1|TRBV2
ASSSEREGNNEQF
>TRBJ2-7|TRBV21-1
ASSPGLAGQNEQY
>TRBJ2-2|TRBV18
ASSPSETGELF
>TRBJ2-5|TRBV18
ASSPGAETQY
>TRBJ2-1|TRBV3-1/TRBV3-2
ASSQDVGTYNEQF
>TRBJ1-2|TRBV12-3/TRBV12-4
ASSLYRDYT
>TRBJ2-5|TRBV28
ASSFAGKRAGETQY
>TRBJ2-2|TRBV7-3
ASSPYQGDDGELF